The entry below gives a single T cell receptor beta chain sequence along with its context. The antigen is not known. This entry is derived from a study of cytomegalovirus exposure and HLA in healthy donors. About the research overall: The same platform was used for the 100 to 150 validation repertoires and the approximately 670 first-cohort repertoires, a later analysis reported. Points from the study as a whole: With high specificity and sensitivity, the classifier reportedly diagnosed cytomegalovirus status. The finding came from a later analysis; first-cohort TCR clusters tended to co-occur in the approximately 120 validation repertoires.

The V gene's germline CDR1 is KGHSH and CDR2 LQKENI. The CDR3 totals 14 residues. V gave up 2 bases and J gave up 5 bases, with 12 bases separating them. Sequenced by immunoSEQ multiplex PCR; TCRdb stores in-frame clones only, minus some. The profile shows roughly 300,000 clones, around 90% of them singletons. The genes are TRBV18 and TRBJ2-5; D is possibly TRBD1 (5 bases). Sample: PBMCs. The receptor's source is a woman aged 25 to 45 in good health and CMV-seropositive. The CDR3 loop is CASSPRGELETQYF. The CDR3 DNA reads TGTGCCAGCTCACCAAGGGGTGAGTTGGAGACCCAGTACTTC.